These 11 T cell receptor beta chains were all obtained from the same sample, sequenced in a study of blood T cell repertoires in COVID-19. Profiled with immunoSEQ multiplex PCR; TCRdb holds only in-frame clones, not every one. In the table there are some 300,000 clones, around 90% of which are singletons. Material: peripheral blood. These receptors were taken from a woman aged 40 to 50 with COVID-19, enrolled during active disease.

DNA for the CDR3: TGTGCCAGCAGCGACAGTCATTTTAGGTGGCCCCAGCATTTT. It codes for CASSDSHFRWPQHF. The V and J genes are TRBV7-2 and TRBJ1-5; D may be TRBD1 (5 bases). The V gene's germline CDR1 is SGHTA and CDR2 FQGNSA. Trimming took off 5 bases at V and 9 bases at J, with 17 bases between the two ends. The CDR3 totals 14 residues.

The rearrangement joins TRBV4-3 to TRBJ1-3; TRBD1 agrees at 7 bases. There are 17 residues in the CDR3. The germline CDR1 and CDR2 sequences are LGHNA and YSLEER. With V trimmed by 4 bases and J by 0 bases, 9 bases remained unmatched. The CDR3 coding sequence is TGCGCCAGCAGCCCGCTCGGGACAGCCACCTCTGGAAACACCATATATTTT. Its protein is CASSPLGTATSGNTIYF.

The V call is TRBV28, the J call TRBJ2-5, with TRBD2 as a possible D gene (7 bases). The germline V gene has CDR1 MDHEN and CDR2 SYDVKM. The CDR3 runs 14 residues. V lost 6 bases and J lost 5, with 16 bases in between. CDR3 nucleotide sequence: TGTGCCAGCAGACCGGGGGGCCCTAGGGAGACCCAGTACTTC. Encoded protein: CASRPGGPRETQYF.

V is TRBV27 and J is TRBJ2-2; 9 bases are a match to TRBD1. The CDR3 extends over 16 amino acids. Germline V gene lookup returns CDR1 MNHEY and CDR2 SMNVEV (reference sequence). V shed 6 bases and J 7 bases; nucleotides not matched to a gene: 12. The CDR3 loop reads CASSLLGTGIHGELFF. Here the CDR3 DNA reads TGTGCCAGCAGCCTCCTCGGGACAGGGATTCACGGGGAGCTGTTTTTT.

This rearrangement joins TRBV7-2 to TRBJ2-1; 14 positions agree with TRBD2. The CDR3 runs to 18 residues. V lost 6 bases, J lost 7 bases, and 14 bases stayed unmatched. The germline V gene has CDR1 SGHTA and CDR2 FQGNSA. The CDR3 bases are TGTGCCAGCAGGACTAGCCCGACTAGCGGGGGGGCCAGGAATGAGCAGTTCTTC. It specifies CASRTSPTSGGARNEQFF.

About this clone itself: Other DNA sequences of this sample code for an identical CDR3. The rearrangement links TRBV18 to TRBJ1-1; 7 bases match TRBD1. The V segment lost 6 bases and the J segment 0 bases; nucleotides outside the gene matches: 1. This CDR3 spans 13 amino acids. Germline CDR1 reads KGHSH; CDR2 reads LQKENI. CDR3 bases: TGTGCCAGCTCGGGGACAGTGAACACTGAAGCTTTCTTT. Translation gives CASSGTVNTEAFF.

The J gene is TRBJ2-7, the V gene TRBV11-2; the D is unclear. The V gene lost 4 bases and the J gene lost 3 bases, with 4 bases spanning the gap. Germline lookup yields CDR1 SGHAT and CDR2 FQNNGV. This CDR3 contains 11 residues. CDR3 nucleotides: TGTGCCAGCAGCTATTACTACGAGCAGTACTTC. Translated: CASSYYYEQYF.

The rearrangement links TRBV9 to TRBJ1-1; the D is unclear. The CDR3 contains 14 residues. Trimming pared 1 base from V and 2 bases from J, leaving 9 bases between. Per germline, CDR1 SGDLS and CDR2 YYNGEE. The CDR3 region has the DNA TGTGCCAGCAGCGTACAGTTATCCAACACTGAAGCTTTCTTT. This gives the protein CASSVQLSNTEAFF.

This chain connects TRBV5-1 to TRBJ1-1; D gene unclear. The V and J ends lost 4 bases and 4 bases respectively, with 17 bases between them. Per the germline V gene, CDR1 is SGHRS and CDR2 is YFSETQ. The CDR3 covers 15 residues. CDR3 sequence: CASSRDRGSSTEAFF. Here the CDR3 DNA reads TGCGCCAGCAGCCGGGATCGGGGTTCAAGCACTGAAGCTTTCTTT.

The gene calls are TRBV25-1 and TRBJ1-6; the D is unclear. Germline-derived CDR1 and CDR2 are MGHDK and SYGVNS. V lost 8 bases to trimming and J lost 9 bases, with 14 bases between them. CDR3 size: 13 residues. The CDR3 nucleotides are TGTGCCAGCGCCCTAGATACGGGTTCACCCCTCCACTTT. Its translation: CASALDTGSPLHF.

The CDR3 DNA sequence: TGTGCCAGCAGCCCCCCAAGCGCGGGGAACACTGAAGCTTTCTTT. It specifies CASSPPSAGNTEAFF. This chain connects TRBV7-2 to TRBJ1-1; the D is unclear. The CDR3 runs 15 residues. In germline, CDR1 is SGHTA, CDR2 FQGNSA. Trimming pared 5 bases from V and 1 base from J, leaving 14 bases between.